The clone carrying this T cell receptor (beta chain) was recorded many times. The CDR3 length is 15 residues. Germline assignment: CDR1 MGHRA and CDR2 YSYEKL. V gave up 0 bases and J gave up 4 bases, with 13 bases separating them. The data belong to a study of T cell repertoires in cytomegalovirus infection. TCRdb re-analysed the reads in MiXCR, keeping a single row per CDR3 protein. This table has a few hundred thousand distinct CDR3 sequences, over 7.5% appearing once. The chain is built from TRBV4-1 and TRBJ2-7; D is perhaps TRBD1 (5 bases). Sample: PBMCs. This clonotype originated in a human donor in good health (CMV status not recorded). Some clones in this sample may be carry-over from other donors' samples. CDR3 sequence (DNA): TGCGCCAGCAGCCAAGATAGGAACAGGCATTACGAGCAGTACTTC. It translates to CASSQDRNRHYEQYF.